Below, 8 T cell receptor beta chains from the same sample are listed, as sequenced in a study of T cell responses to AZD1222 COVID-19 vaccine. Profiling relied on immunoSEQ multiplex PCR, and the TCRdb table lists in-frame clones only, not all of them. The sample gives 95,000 to 150,000 clones, 90% of which show up once; more than 6% is in the top ten. The material sequenced was peripheral blood, taken on day 0 of AZD1222 vaccination. The receptors were sampled from an adult in good health.

V and J are TRBV4-3 and TRBJ2-5, with D possibly matching TRBD2 (5 bases). The CDR3 length is 13 residues. The V end was cut by 1 base, the J end by 4 bases, with 7 bases between. Germline CDR1 is LGHNA and CDR2 is YSLEER. CDR3 bases: TGCGCCAGCAGCCAAGGAGGGCGAGAGACCCAGTACTTC. This encodes CASSQGGRETQYF.

The V call is TRBV20-1, the J call TRBJ1-1; D call uncertain. This CDR3 has 11 amino acids. Germline CDR1 reads DFQATT; CDR2 reads SNEGSKA (reference sequence). The CDR3 loop reads CTVPRMTEAFF. The CDR3, as DNA: TGCACCGTCCCCAGGATGACTGAAGCTTTCTTT.

This chain links TRBV3-1 (or the pseudogene TRBV3-2) with TRBJ2-5, with D tentatively TRBD2 (5 bases). The V and J ends lost 3 bases and 4 bases respectively, with 18 bases between them. This CDR3 spans 16 amino acids. Germline V gene lookup returns CDR1 LGHDT and CDR2 YNNKEL (reference sequence). The CDR3 nucleotides are TGTGCCAGCAGCCACGGTCAGGCGGGTGGTGGAGAGACCCAGTACTTC. Translating gives CASSHGQAGGGETQYF.

This sequence joins TRBV5-4 and TRBJ1-6; D not resolved. Per the germline V gene, CDR1 is SGHNT and CDR2 is YYREEE (reference sequence). The CDR3 sequence is 15 residues long. V was cut by 4 bases and J by 7 bases, with 15 bases left in between. The CDR3 reads CASSETLANNSPLHF. Written as DNA, the CDR3 is TGTGCCAGCAGCGAAACACTGGCGAACAATTCACCCCTCCACTTT.

This sequence joins TRBV28 and TRBJ1-5, with 7 bases fitting TRBD1. Germline V CDR1 and CDR2: MDHEN, SYDVKM. The CDR3 is 15 amino acids. The junction had 6 bases not matched to a gene; V was cut back by 2 bases and J by 5 bases. CDR3 protein: CASSLGEGGYQPQHF. CDR3 DNA sequence: TGTGCCAGCAGTTTAGGAGAAGGGGGCTATCAGCCCCAGCATTTT.

The chain joins TRBV6-5 to TRBJ1-6, with D tentatively TRBD1 (6 bases). V shed 5 bases and J shed 6 bases, with 11 bases lying between them. The CDR3 spans 14 residues. In germline, CDR1 is MNHEY, CDR2 SVGAGI. The CDR3 DNA reads TGTGCCAGCAGTAACGGACAGCTTAATTCACCCCTCCACTTT. The encoded protein is CASSNGQLNSPLHF.

The V gene is TRBV11-3, the J gene TRBJ2-1; TRBD1 agrees at 7 bases. Trimming at V came to 1 base and at J to 8 bases, leaving 8 bases not matched to a gene. CDR1 is SGHNT and CDR2 is YENEEA in the germline V gene. The CDR3 is made up of 15 amino acids. CDR3 DNA: TGTGCCAGCAGCTTAGCCTCGCGTCAGGGGGATGAGCAGTTCTTC. Translating gives CASSLASRQGDEQFF.

The V gene is TRBV28, the J gene TRBJ1-5, with D hard to call. From germline, CDR1 is MDHEN and CDR2 SYDVKM. Trimming removed 6 bases at V and 7 bases at J, with 7 bases between. The CDR3 sequence is 11 residues long. The CDR3 coding sequence is TGTGCCAGCAGCCAAAACCAGCCCCAGCATTTT. This gives the protein CASSQNQPQHF.